The 29 T cell receptor beta chains in this list originate from one sample, sequenced in a study of OX40 agonist ivuxolimab in advanced cancers. The assay was immunoSEQ multiplex PCR, and TCRdb's table has in-frame clones only and misses some. The sample has approximately 94,000 clones, less than 95% seen once. The sample in question was CD4+ or CD8+ T cells sorted from blood, obtained in a trial of the OX40 agonist ivuxolimab. The origin of the receptors is an adult with an advanced solid tumor such as melanoma, head and neck, liver or kidney cancer.

The V call is TRBV6-5, the J call TRBJ1-1; D uncertain. Germline CDR1 and CDR2: MNHEY and SVGAGI. There are 13 residues in the CDR3. V was cut by 2 bases and J by 11 bases, with 15 bases left in between. CDR3 nucleotide sequence: TGTGCCAGCAGTTACGTCAGATTTTATGACGCTTTCTTT. Its translation is CASSYVRFYDAFF.

J is TRBJ2-1 and V is TRBV13; 7 nucleotides line up with TRBD1. Germline CDR1 PRHDT, CDR2 FYEKMQ (reference sequence). Germline trimming cut 1 base from V and 4 bases from J; bases unmatched to any gene: 7. CDR3 length: 16 residues. CDR3 coding DNA: TGTGCCAGCAGCTTAGCTTTGGCAGGGGGTTACAATGAGCAGTTCTTC. Its protein is CASSLALAGGYNEQFF.

Comment on this clone: The sample contains more than one DNA sequence encoding this CDR3. V usage is TRBV7-2 and J usage is TRBJ2-7; D is ambiguous. The germline V gene encodes CDR1 SGHTA and CDR2 FQGNSA. This CDR3 spans 13 amino acids. The V end was cut by 5 bases, the J end by 0 bases, with 8 bases between. CDR3 in amino acids: CASSPPSSYEQYF. In DNA, the CDR3 is TGTGCCAGCAGCCCACCCAGCTCCTACGAGCAGTACTTC.

The rearrangement links TRBV6-6 to TRBJ1-1; D unclear. Per germline, CDR1 MNHNY and CDR2 SVGAGI (reference sequence). The CDR3 has 10 residues. V lost 2 bases and J 8 bases, leaving 3 bases between the germline ends. For the CDR3, the DNA is TGTGCCAGCAGTTACCGAGAAGCTTTCTTT. The encoded protein is CASSYREAFF.

The chain uses TRBV5-1 and TRBJ1-1; D possibly corresponds to TRBD1 (5 bases). Germline V gene lookup returns CDR1 SGHRS and CDR2 YFSETQ. The V and J ends lost 0 bases and 1 base respectively, with 10 bases between them. The CDR3 spans 15 residues. The CDR3 sequence: CASSLAWQGNTEAFF. The DNA for the CDR3 is TGCGCCAGCAGCTTGGCCTGGCAGGGGAACACTGAAGCTTTCTTT. The full variable domain, completed using reference TRBV5-1 and TRBJ1-1, is KAGVTQTPRYLIKTRGQQVTLSCSPISGHRSVSWYQQTPGQGLQFLFEYFSETQRNKGNFPGRFSGRQFSNSRSEMNVSTLELGDSALYLCASSLAWQGNTEAFFGQGTRLTVV.

V and J are TRBV28 and TRBJ2-2; 7 bases map to TRBD1. The J segment lost 3 bases and the V segment lost 5 bases, leaving 6 bases of the junction unmatched. CDR1 is MDHEN, CDR2 SYDVKM, per germline. The CDR3 is 15 residues long. The CDR3 protein is CASSPDRVYTGELFF. CDR3 sequence (DNA): TGTGCCAGCAGTCCAGACAGGGTTTACACCGGGGAGCTGTTTTTT.

The J gene is TRBJ2-5, the V gene TRBV7-2, with a possible D match to TRBD2 (7 bases). Germline CDR1 and CDR2: SGHTA and FQGNSA. This CDR3 has 13 residues. Between the trimmed V and J ends, which lost 8 bases and 5 bases, there was a span of 15 bases. CDR3: CASGEGQGETQYF. For the CDR3, the DNA is TGTGCCAGCGGGGAGGGGCAGGGGGAGACCCAGTACTTC.

CDR3 amino acids: CASSSSGQRSRNEQFF. The CDR3 DNA follows: TGTGCCAGCAGCTCATCGGGACAGCGCTCTAGGAATGAGCAGTTCTTC. The rearrangement links TRBV11-3 to TRBJ2-1; 7 nucleotides line up with TRBD1. CDR1 is SGHNT and CDR2 is YENEEA in the germline V gene. There are 16 residues in the CDR3. The V gene end was trimmed by 4 bases and the J gene end by 7 bases; junction bases not matched to a gene: 13. The full variable domain, its missing parts supplied by reference TRBV11-3 and TRBJ2-1, is EAGVVQSPRYKIIEKKQPVAFWCNPISGHNTLYWYLQNLGQGPELLIRYENEEAVDDSQLPKDRFSAERLKGVDSTLKIQPAELGDSAVYLCASSSSGQRSRNEQFFGPGTRLTVL.

This chain joins TRBV27 and TRBJ2-1; tentative D call: TRBD1 (6 bases). Trimming shortened V by 2 bases and J by 10 bases, and 18 bases separated the two germline ends. CDR1 is MNHEY, CDR2 SMNVEV, per germline (reference sequence). The CDR3 loop spans 15 amino acids. The CDR3 protein is CASSLGGARGREQFF. CDR3 coding DNA: TGTGCCAGCAGTTTAGGGGGCGCTAGGGGCAGGGAGCAGTTCTTC.

The gene calls are TRBV23-1 and TRBJ1-5; possible D gene TRBD1, 5 bases. TRBV23-1 is assigned to the ORF class and has an uncertain function. Trimming pared 3 bases from V and 5 bases from J, leaving 11 bases between. The CDR3 loop spans 14 amino acids. The CDR3 region is CASSHFRGYQPQHF. CDR3 bases: TGCGCCAGCAGTCATTTTCGGGGCTATCAGCCCCAGCATTTT.

The chain uses TRBV28 and TRBJ2-7; D may be TRBD1 (5 bases). V lost 8 bases and J 4 bases, leaving 15 bases between the germline ends. Germline V gives CDR1 MDHEN, CDR2 SYDVKM. The CDR3 consists of 13 residues. In DNA, the CDR3 is TGTGCCAGCGGGCCAGGTCAGGGTTACGAGCAGTACTTC. Amino acid sequence: CASGPGQGYEQYF.

Written as DNA, the CDR3 is TGTGCCAGCAGTGTTCCCCCTGTTTTAGACTACACCTTC. Translation gives CASSVPPVLDYTF. This chain connects TRBV28 to TRBJ1-2; D uncertain. Trimming stripped 5 bases from V and 10 bases from J, with 17 bases between. CDR3 length equals 13 residues. CDR1 and CDR2 (germline): MDHEN, SYDVKM.

The gene calls are TRBV2 and TRBJ1-6; the D is unclear. The CDR3 has 12 amino acids. Per the germline V gene, CDR1 is SNHLY and CDR2 is FYNNEI. Trimming pared 8 bases from V and 6 bases from J, leaving 8 bases between. In DNA, the CDR3 is TGTGCCAGCCTATTGAGTAATTCACCCCTCCACTTT. The encoded protein is CASLLSNSPLHF.

This chain connects TRBV5-6 to TRBJ2-5; D is unclear. Near its end, the DNA agrees better with TRBJ2-7, so the J call may be wrong. Germline V lookup: CDR1 SGHDT, CDR2 YYEEEE. The CDR3 is 14 residues long. CDR3 region: CASSLWLPRYEQYF. The CDR3 coding sequence is TGTGCCAGCAGCTTATGGCTCCCCCGCTACGAGCAGTACTTC.

The chain has TRBV10-2 and TRBJ2-6; D gene uncertain. V gave up 2 bases and J gave up 0 bases, with 5 bases separating them. Germline V lookup: CDR1 WSHSY, CDR2 SAAADI. The CDR3 is 15 residues long. The CDR3 DNA sequence: TGCGCCAGCAGTGAGGTACACTCTGGGGCCAACGTCCTGACTTTC. Protein sequence: CASSEVHSGANVLTF.

V and J are TRBV5-1 and TRBJ2-3, with 9 bases that match TRBD2. The CDR3 is made up of 17 amino acids. The junction had 9 bases not matched to a gene; V was cut back by 3 bases and J by 1 base. The germline gives CDR1 SGHRS, CDR2 YFSETQ. The chain's CDR3 is CASSWTSDPRGTDTQYF. CDR3 bases: TGCGCCAGCAGCTGGACTAGCGACCCTAGAGGCACAGATACGCAGTATTTT.

This clone was counted a single time. V and J are TRBV15 and TRBJ1-6; 8 nucleotides match TRBD1. CDR3 length: 16 residues. The junction had 6 bases not matched to a gene; V was cut back by 1 base and J by 7 bases. The germline V gene encodes CDR1 LNHNV and CDR2 YYDKDF (reference sequence). The CDR3, as DNA: TGTGCCACCAGCAGAGCCCCGGGACAGGCGAATTCACCCCTCCACTTT. This translates into CATSRAPGQANSPLHF.

A word on this clone: Mismatch with germline at one junction end may stem from a read error. J is TRBJ2-1 and V is TRBV7-2, with D perhaps TRBD2 (6 bases). Looked up from germline, CDR1 is SGHTA and CDR2 is FQGNSA. The CDR3 extends over 18 amino acids. Here the CDR3 reads CASSPIGGLVRTLNKQFF. For the CDR3, the DNA is TGTGCCAGCAGCCCGATCGGGGGACTCGTAAGAACCCTCAATAAGCAGTTCTTC.

The chain uses TRBV7-2 and TRBJ1-1, with TRBD1 matching over 8 bases. The CDR3 length is 14 residues. CDR1 is SGHTA and CDR2 is FQGNSA in the germline V gene. Trimming removed 4 bases from V and 5 bases from J; junction bases left unmatched: 6. CDR3 in DNA: TGTGCCAGCAGCTCCAGGACAGGGCTAACTGAAGCTTTCTTT. Translating it yields CASSSRTGLTEAFF. The variable domain in full, completed from reference TRBV7-2 and TRBJ1-1, reads GAGVSQSPSNKVTEKGKDVELRCDPISGHTALYWYRQSLGQGLEFLIYFQGNSAPDKSGLPSDRFSAERTGGSVSTLTIQRTQQEDSAVYLCASSSRTGLTEAFFGQGTRLTVV.

V gene TRBV18 combines with J gene TRBJ2-6; the match to TRBD1 covers 7 bases. The CDR3 covers 16 residues. The V gene's germline CDR1 is KGHSH and CDR2 LQKENI. The V and J ends lost 6 bases and 1 base, in that order; junction bases with no gene match: 6. CDR3 DNA sequence: TGTGCCAGCTCCCCTGAGGGACAGTCTGGGGCCAACGTCCTGACTTTC. Translated, it gives CASSPEGQSGANVLTF.

The rearrangement joins TRBV9 to TRBJ1-2; D is unclear. V shed 0 bases and J shed 0 bases, with 9 bases lying between them. CDR1 and CDR2 (germline): SGDLS, YYNGEE. CDR3 length: 15 amino acids. The CDR3 coding sequence is TGTGCCAGCAGCGTAGAACAGTCACCTAACTATGGCTACACCTTC. This translates into CASSVEQSPNYGYTF.

Only a few counts were recorded for this clone. The chain employs TRBV2 and TRBJ1-5, with a possible D match to TRBD1 (5 bases). This CDR3 is built from 13 residues. Per germline, CDR1 SNHLY and CDR2 FYNNEI. V dropped 11 bases and J dropped 9 bases, with 20 bases sitting between them. The CDR3 sequence: CAGRDGGNGPQHF. CDR3 DNA sequence: TGTGCCGGAAGGGACGGCGGGAATGGGCCCCAGCATTTT. Based on the CDR3 plus reference TRBV2 and TRBJ1-5, the full variable domain is EPEVTQTPSHQVTQMGQEVILRCVPISNHLYFYWYRQILGQKVEFLVSFYNNEISEKSEIFDDQFSVERPDGSNFTLKIRSTKLEDSAMYFCAGRDGGNGPQHFGDGTRLSIL.

This chain uses TRBV9 with TRBJ2-6, with 9 bases that match TRBD2. Germline trimming cut 3 bases from V and 4 bases from J; bases unmatched to any gene: 5. The CDR3 runs 16 residues. Germline CDR1 reads SGDLS; CDR2 reads YYNGEE. CDR3 nucleotide sequence: TGTGCCAGCAGCGCGAGACTAGCGGCCGGGGCCAACGTCCTGACTTTC. This codes for CASSARLAAGANVLTF.

This clone was detected only once. The genes are TRBV6-6 and TRBJ2-5, with D unresolved. V shed 2 bases and J shed 5 bases, with 9 bases lying between them. CDR1 and CDR2 from the germline V gene are MNHNY and SVGAGI (reference sequence). This CDR3 is 13 amino acids long. For the CDR3, the DNA is TGTGCCAGCAGTTACGGTGAAGGGGAGACCCAGTACTTC. Amino acids: CASSYGEGETQYF.

The chain employs TRBV21-1 and TRBJ1-5. TRBV21-1 counts as a pseudogene. The CDR3 is 12 residues long. CDR3 sequence: CASSKGLKPQHF. For the CDR3, the DNA is TGTGCCAGCAGCAAAGGATTAAAGCCCCAGCATTTT.

This clone was seen once. The rearrangement uses TRBV11-3 and TRBJ2-7; D tentatively reads TRBD1 or TRBD2 (5 bases each). Trimming took off 3 bases at V and 3 bases at J, with 9 bases between the two ends. CDR1 is SGHNT, CDR2 YENEEA, per germline. This CDR3 is built from 13 residues. Here the CDR3 DNA reads TGTGCCAGCAGCTTGGGACGGGGCTACGAGCAGTACTTC. It yields the protein CASSLGRGYEQYF.

The rearrangement links TRBV4-2 to TRBJ1-1, with a weak D call TRBD1 (5 bases). The CDR3 is 15 amino acids. Germline V gene lookup returns CDR1 LGHNA and CDR2 YNFKEQ. The ends were cut back, 1 base at V and 0 bases at J, with 9 bases in the middle. For the CDR3, the DNA is TGTGCCAGCAGCCAAGGACAGCTCCTGAACACTGAAGCTTTCTTT. Residues: CASSQGQLLNTEAFF.

The V gene is TRBV7-9, the J gene TRBJ1-5; TRBD1 agrees at 10 bases. Per germline, CDR1 SEHNR and CDR2 FQNEAQ (reference sequence). The CDR3 is 15 residues long. With V trimmed by 4 bases and J by 5 bases, 5 bases remained unmatched. The CDR3 loop reads CASSYGTGEYQPQHF. DNA of the CDR3: TGTGCCAGCAGCTATGGGACAGGGGAGTATCAGCCCCAGCATTTT. Drawing the rest from reference TRBV7-9 and TRBJ1-5, the complete variable domain is DTGVSQNPRHKITKRGQNVTFRCDPISEHNRLYWYRQTLGQGPEFLTYFQNEAQLEKSRLLSDRFSAERPKGSFSTLEIQRTEQGDSAMYLCASSYGTGEYQPQHFGDGTRLSIL.

The chain's CDR3 is CASSFGLSYYEQYF. For the CDR3, the DNA is TGTGCCAGCAGCTTCGGATTATCGTACTACGAGCAGTACTTC. The chain recombines TRBV11-3 with TRBJ2-7; unclear D gene. Germline V CDR1 and CDR2: SGHNT, YENEEA. The V end was cut by 3 bases, the J end by 3 bases, with 12 bases between. This CDR3 is built from 14 residues.